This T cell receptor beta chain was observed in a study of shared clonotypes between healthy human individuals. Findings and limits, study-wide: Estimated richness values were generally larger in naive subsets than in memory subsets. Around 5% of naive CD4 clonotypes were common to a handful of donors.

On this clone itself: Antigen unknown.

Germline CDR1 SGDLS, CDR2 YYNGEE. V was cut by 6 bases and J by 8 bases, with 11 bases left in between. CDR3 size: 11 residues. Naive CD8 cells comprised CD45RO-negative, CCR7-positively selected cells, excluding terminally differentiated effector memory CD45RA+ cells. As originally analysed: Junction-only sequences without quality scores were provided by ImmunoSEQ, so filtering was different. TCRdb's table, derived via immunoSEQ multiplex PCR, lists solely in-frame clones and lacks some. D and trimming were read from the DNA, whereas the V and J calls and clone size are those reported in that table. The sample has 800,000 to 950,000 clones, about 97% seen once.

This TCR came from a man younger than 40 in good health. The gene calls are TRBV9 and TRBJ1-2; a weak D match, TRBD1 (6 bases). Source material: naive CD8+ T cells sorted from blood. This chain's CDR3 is CASKDRGGYTF. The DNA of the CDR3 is TGTGCCAGCAAGGACAGAGGAGGCTACACCTTC.